This T cell receptor (beta chain) was found in a study of T cell repertoires in cytomegalovirus infection. Whole-study context: Public TCR beta signatures provided an indication of both CMV infection and a matching HLA type.

J was trimmed by 3 bases and V by 1 base; bases with no gene match: 5. This CDR3 contains 15 residues. CDR1 and CDR2 from the germline V gene are SGHTA and FQGNSA. This clonotype has a handful of counts. In TCRdb, the reads were re-called with MiXCR into one record per CDR3 protein. Of about 360,000 distinct CDR3 sequences in the sample, 15% to 20% were seen once. The chain recombines TRBV7-2 with TRBJ2-5; 7 bases fit TRBD1. This TCR was recovered from a human donor in good health (CMV status not recorded). Some clones in this sample may be carry-over from other donors' samples. The sample comprised PBMCs. The CDR3 sequence: CASSLGRGFEETQYF. The CDR3 region has the DNA TGTGCCAGCAGCTTAGGCAGGGGGTTTGAAGAGACCCAGTACTTC.